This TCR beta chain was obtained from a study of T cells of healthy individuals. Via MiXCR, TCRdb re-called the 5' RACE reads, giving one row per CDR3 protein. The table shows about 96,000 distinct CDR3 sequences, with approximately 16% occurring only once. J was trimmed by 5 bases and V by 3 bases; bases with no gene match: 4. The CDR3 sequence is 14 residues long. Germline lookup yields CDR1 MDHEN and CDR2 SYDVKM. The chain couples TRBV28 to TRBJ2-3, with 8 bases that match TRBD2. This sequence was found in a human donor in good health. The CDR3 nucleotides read TGTGCCAGCAGTTTGTCCGGGAGGGAAGATACGCAGTATTTT. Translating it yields CASSLSGREDTQYF.